The 22 T cell receptor beta chains presented below share a single source sample, sequenced in a study of cytomegalovirus exposure and HLA in healthy donors. The PCR employed 60 Vbeta primers together with 13 Jbeta primers. The protocol was immunoSEQ multiplex PCR, while the TCRdb copy is restricted to in-frame clones and leaves out a portion. The sample consists of over 85,000 clones, more than 75% of them appearing once. The sample consisted of PBMCs. The receptors derive from a man between 40 and 49 years old in good health and CMV-seronegative.

This clone is a singleton in its sample. The V and J genes are TRBV11-1 and TRBJ1-6; tentatively, D is TRBD1 (6 bases). CDR3 size: 14 residues. The V gene's germline CDR1 is SGHAT and CDR2 FQDESV (reference sequence). Trimming left V 5 bases short and J 9 bases short, with 14 bases between. Here the CDR3 reads CASSTWDTTSPLHF. The CDR3 nucleotides read TGTGCCAGCAGCACTTGGGACACTACTTCACCCCTCCACTTT.

V usage is TRBV10-2 and J usage is TRBJ1-2; maybe TRBD1 (6 bases). The CDR3 sequence is 15 residues long. The V gene's germline CDR1 is WSHSY and CDR2 SAAADI. Trimming stripped 8 bases from V and 2 bases from J, with 18 bases between. The CDR3 DNA is TGCGCCAGCCGGGTGAAACAGGGTGCGAACTATGGCTACACCTTC. Translation gives CASRVKQGANYGYTF.

This clone came up a few times. The V gene is TRBV6-5, the J gene TRBJ2-1, with 10 bases matching TRBD2. CDR1 is MNHEY and CDR2 is SVGAGI in the germline V gene. This CDR3 comprises 15 residues. Losses at the gene ends were 8 bases for V and 6 bases for J; bases not matched to a gene: 10. The CDR3 loop is CASWSSGGGINEQFF. In nucleotides, the CDR3 is TGTGCCAGCTGGTCCAGCGGGGGGGGGATCAATGAGCAGTTCTTC.

The chain has TRBV6-1 and TRBJ2-3, with D maybe TRBD1 (6 bases). The CDR3 is 15 amino acids. The V end was cut by 4 bases, the J end by 0 bases, with 11 bases between. Germline assignment: CDR1 MNHNS and CDR2 SASEGT. The CDR3 is CASSVGTLSTDTQYF. As DNA, the CDR3 is TGTGCCAGCAGTGTGGGGACACTTAGCACAGATACGCAGTATTTT.

The V and J genes are TRBV5-4 and TRBJ2-1, with TRBD1 identical over 7 bases. Germline CDR1 SGHNT, CDR2 YYREEE (reference sequence). The CDR3 loop spans 13 amino acids. The trim removed 4 bases at V and 8 bases at J, leaving 6 bases unmatched. For the CDR3, the DNA is TGTGCCAGCAGCCGGACTGACAGGGATGAGCAGTTCTTC. Residues: CASSRTDRDEQFF.

As regards this clone: Other nucleotide sequences from this sample produce the same CDR3. In nucleotides, the CDR3 is TGCGCCAGCAGCTTGGCTCCAGGGAACACTGAAGCTTTCTTT. It is translated as CASSLAPGNTEAFF. The chain combines TRBV5-1 with TRBJ1-1; no definite D call. CDR3 size: 14 residues. V was cut by 0 bases and J by 1 base, with 7 bases left in between. Germline V gene data show CDR1 as SGHRS and CDR2 as YFSETQ.

In this sample, this clone turned up once. The chain joins TRBV7-9 to TRBJ1-6; tentatively, D is TRBD1 (5 bases). Germline-derived CDR1 and CDR2 are SEHNR and FQNEAQ (reference sequence). V was clipped by 5 bases and J by 7 bases, with 12 bases between them. There are 14 residues in the CDR3. Written as DNA, the CDR3 is TGTGCCAGCAGCCCCGGGGGGGTGAATTCACCCCTCCACTTT. Its translation: CASSPGGVNSPLHF.

The rearrangement links TRBV13 to TRBJ2-1, with D possibly being TRBD2 (6 bases). The CDR3 runs to 15 residues. Germline V gives CDR1 PRHDT, CDR2 FYEKMQ (reference sequence). Trimming stripped 4 bases from V and 2 bases from J, with 12 bases between. Here the CDR3 reads CASSSSGGPYNEQFF. The CDR3 DNA reads as TGTGCCAGCAGCTCGTCCGGGGGTCCCTACAATGAGCAGTTCTTC.

This sequence joins TRBV11-2 and TRBJ1-5; no firm D call. Germline CDR1 and CDR2: SGHAT and FQNNGV. V was cut by 1 base and J by 1 base, with 5 bases left in between. CDR3 size: 14 residues. The CDR3 DNA sequence: TGTGCCAGCAGCTTAGCGGGGAGCAATCAGCCCCAGCATTTT. Translation: CASSLAGSNQPQHF.

The V call is TRBV7-9, the J call TRBJ1-5, with 7 bases matching TRBD1. Germline V gene sequence: CDR1 SEHNR, CDR2 FQNEAQ (reference sequence). With V trimmed by 2 bases and J by 3 bases, 4 bases remained unmatched. The length of the CDR3 is 15 residues. The DNA of the CDR3 is TGTGCCAGCAGCTTATCCGACAGGGACAATCAGCCCCAGCATTTT. Its translation: CASSLSDRDNQPQHF.

The chain has TRBV5-1 and TRBJ2-7; 9 bases line up with TRBD1. Germline loops: CDR1 SGHRS, CDR2 YFSETQ. The CDR3 is 15 residues long. V dropped 1 base and J dropped 1; count of bases not matched to a gene: 3. CDR3: CASSLTGGESYEQYF. In DNA form, the CDR3 reads TGCGCCAGCAGCTTGACAGGGGGCGAATCCTACGAGCAGTACTTC.

The chain combines TRBV5-4 with TRBJ2-1, with a possible D match to TRBD1 (5 bases). The germline V and J ends were trimmed by 0 bases and 5 bases, with 12 bases remaining between them. Germline loops: CDR1 SGHNT, CDR2 YYREEE (reference sequence). This CDR3 comprises 15 residues. CDR3 protein: CASSLVTGGNNEQFF. The CDR3 DNA sequence: TGTGCCAGCAGCTTGGTAACAGGTGGGAACAATGAGCAGTTCTTC.

This clone was detected a few times. This chain connects TRBV21-1 to TRBJ2-7; the table assigns TRBD1, which was not confirmed against the DNA. TRBV21-1 is termed a pseudogene. The CDR3 is 14 amino acids. CDR3 sequence (DNA): TGTGCCAGCACCCTCCGGGACAGCTCCTACGAGCAGTACTTC. Protein sequence: CASTLRDSSYEQYF.

This chain connects TRBV30 to TRBJ1-6; D might be TRBD1 (5 bases). The CDR3 is 14 amino acids. The V end lost 1 base, the J end lost 4 bases, and 8 bases lay between the germline ends. The germline V gene has CDR1 GTSNPN and CDR2 SVGIG (reference sequence). Here the CDR3 reads CAWSGQSYNSPLHF. CDR3 DNA: TGTGCCTGGAGTGGACAGTCTTATAATTCACCCCTCCACTTT.

V is TRBV7-8 and J is TRBJ2-7, with D perhaps matching TRBD1 (5 bases). V shed 5 bases and J shed 6 bases, with 14 bases lying between them. Germline values: CDR1 SGHVS, CDR2 FQNEAQ. The CDR3 has 13 residues. The CDR3 coding sequence is TGTGCCAGCAGCCCCCTAGGGGTCGGCGAGCAGTACTTC. This sequence encodes CASSPLGVGEQYF.

The chain carries TRBV10-3 and TRBJ2-1; 12 nucleotides agree with TRBD2. The trim removed 3 bases at V and 9 bases at J, leaving 6 bases unmatched. The CDR3 is made up of 15 amino acids. Germline V lookup: CDR1 ENHRY, CDR2 SYGVKD. CDR3 bases: TGTGCCATCAGTGAAACTAGCGGGGGGTACGGTGAGCAGTTCTTC. Translation: CAISETSGGYGEQFF.

V and J are TRBV4-3 and TRBJ1-1, with 7 nucleotides matching TRBD1. V gave up 0 bases and J gave up 4 bases; unmatched junction bases: 11. Per germline, CDR1 LGHNA and CDR2 YSLEER. This CDR3 contains 17 residues. CDR3: CASSQDSGQLTGTEAFF. CDR3 bases: TGCGCCAGCAGCCAAGACTCGGGACAGCTCACTGGCACTGAAGCTTTCTTT.

In its sample, this clone was seen once. The chain links TRBV21-1 to TRBJ1-5. TRBV21-1 counts as a pseudogene. This CDR3 contains 12 residues. Written as DNA, the CDR3 is TGTGCCGAACGAGGAACCCATCAGCCCCAGCATTTT. Protein product: CAERGTHQPQHF.

The chain has TRBV7-2 and TRBJ1-6; D not certain. Germline CDR1 and CDR2: SGHTA and FQGNSA. The CDR3 extends over 16 amino acids. V dropped 5 bases and J dropped 7 bases, with 18 bases sitting between them. The CDR3 DNA follows: TGTGCCAGCAGCAGCCGGGTCCTGGCCTCCAATTCACCCCTCCACTTT. Translated, it gives CASSSRVLASNSPLHF.

The rearrangement uses TRBV13 and TRBJ2-7; TRBD1 matches at 7 bases. V was pared by 3 bases and J by 0 bases, with 14 bases of the junction left unmatched. CDR1 and CDR2 (germline): PRHDT, FYEKMQ (reference sequence). The CDR3 covers 18 residues. This CDR3 is CASSFKGGPVPLSYEQYF. The CDR3, as DNA: TGTGCCAGCAGCTTTAAAGGGGGCCCCGTCCCCCTCTCCTACGAGCAGTACTTC.

This chain links TRBV6-5 with TRBJ1-4; TRBD1 aligns across 10 bases. Germline V gives CDR1 MNHEY, CDR2 SVGAGI. The CDR3 is made up of 14 amino acids. V was clipped by 5 bases and J by 8 bases; unmatched bases: 5. CDR3 DNA: TGTGCCAGCAGTATGACAGGGGGCGGCGAAAAACTGTTTTTT. As protein: CASSMTGGGEKLFF.

The J gene is TRBJ1-6, the V gene TRBV5-6; maybe TRBD1 (5 bases). CDR1 is SGHDT and CDR2 is YYEEEE in the germline V gene. CDR3 length: 15 amino acids. V lost 5 bases and J 9 bases, leaving 18 bases between the germline ends. Here the CDR3 reads CASSSDRRGSSPLHF. The CDR3 coding sequence is TGTGCCAGCAGTTCGGACCGGAGGGGTAGTTCACCCCTCCACTTT.